The clone carrying this TCR beta chain has just a few counts. The antigen is not known. This specimen comes from a study of beta chain features in type 1 diabetes. Overall study results and limits: TCRB CDR3s from Type 1 diabetes patients were moderately but significantly shorter in all four CD4+ subsets.

This CDR3 is 14 amino acids long. V trimming: 4 bases; J trimming: 13 bases; junction bases outside the gene matches: 15. Germline V gene data show CDR1 as GTSNPN and CDR2 as SVGIG (reference sequence). As every portion of the isolated RNA was reverse transcribed, the sequencing read expressed TCRB transcripts. Profiling relied on immunoSEQ multiplex PCR, and the TCRdb table lists in-frame clones only, not all of them. The sample contains 300,000 to 350,000 clones, roughly 21% of which appear only once. J is TRBJ2-5 and V is TRBV30; 10 positions match TRBD2. The sequenced sample consisted of naive CD4+ T cells from blood. The receptor's source is a woman under 30 in good health. CDR3 protein: CAWNERGGPIKPYF. DNA for the CDR3: TGTGCCTGGAACGAGCGGGGGGGCCCAATTAAGCCGTACTTC.